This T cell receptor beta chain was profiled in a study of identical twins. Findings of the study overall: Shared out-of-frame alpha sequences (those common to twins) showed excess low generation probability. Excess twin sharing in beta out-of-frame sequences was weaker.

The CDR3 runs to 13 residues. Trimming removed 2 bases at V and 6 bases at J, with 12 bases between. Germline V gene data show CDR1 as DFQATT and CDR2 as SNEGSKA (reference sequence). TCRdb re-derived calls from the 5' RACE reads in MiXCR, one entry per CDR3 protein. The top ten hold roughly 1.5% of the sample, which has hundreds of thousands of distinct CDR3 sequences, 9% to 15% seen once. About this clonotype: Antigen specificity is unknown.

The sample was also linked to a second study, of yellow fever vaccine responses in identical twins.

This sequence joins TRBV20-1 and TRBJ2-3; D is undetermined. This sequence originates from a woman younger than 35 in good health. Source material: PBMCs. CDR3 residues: CSARFQARDTQYF. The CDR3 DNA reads TGCAGTGCTAGATTTCAGGCGCGGGATACGCAGTATTTT.